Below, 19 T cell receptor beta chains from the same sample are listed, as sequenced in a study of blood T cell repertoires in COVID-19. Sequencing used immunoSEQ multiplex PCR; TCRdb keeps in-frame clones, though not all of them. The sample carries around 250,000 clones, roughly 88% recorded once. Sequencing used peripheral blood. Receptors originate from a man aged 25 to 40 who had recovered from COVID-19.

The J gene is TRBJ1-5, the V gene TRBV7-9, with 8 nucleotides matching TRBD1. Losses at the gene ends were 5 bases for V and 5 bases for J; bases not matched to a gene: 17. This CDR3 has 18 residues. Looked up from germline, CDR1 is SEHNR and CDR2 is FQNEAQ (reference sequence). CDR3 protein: CASSQGATGAQTDQPQHF. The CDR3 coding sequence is TGTGCCAGCAGCCAGGGGGCAACAGGGGCCCAGACCGATCAGCCCCAGCATTTT.

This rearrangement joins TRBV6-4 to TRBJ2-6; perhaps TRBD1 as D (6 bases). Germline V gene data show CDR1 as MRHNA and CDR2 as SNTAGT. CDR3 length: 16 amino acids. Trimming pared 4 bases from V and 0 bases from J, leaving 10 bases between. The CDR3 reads CASSGTAYSGANVLTF. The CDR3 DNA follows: TGTGCCAGCAGTGGGACAGCTTACTCTGGGGCCAACGTCCTGACTTTC.

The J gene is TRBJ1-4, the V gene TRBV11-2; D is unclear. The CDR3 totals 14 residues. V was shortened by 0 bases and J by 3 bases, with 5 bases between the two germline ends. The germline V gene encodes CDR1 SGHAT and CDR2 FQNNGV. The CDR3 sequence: CASSLDQSNEKLFF. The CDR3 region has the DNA TGTGCCAGCAGCTTAGACCAGTCTAATGAAAAACTGTTTTTT. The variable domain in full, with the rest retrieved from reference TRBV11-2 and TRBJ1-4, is EAGVAQSPRYKIIEKRQSVAFWCNPISGHATLYWYQQILGQGPKLLIQFQNNGVVDDSQLPKDRFSAERLKGVDSTLKIQPAKLEDSAVYLCASSLDQSNEKLFFGSGTQLSVL.

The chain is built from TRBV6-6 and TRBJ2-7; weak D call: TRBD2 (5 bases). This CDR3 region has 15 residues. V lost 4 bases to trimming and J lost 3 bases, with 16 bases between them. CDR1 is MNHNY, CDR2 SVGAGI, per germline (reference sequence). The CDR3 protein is CASSSFGQGGYEQYF. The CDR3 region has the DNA TGTGCCAGCAGTTCTTTTGGCCAAGGAGGCTACGAGCAGTACTTC.

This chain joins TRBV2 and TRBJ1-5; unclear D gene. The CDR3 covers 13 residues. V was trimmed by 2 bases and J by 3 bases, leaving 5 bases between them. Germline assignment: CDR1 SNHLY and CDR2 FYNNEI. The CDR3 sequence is CASSEQFNQPQHF. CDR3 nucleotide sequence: TGTGCCAGCAGTGAACAGTTCAATCAGCCCCAGCATTTT.

The CDR3, as DNA: TGTGCCAGCAGTATAGGGGGAACTGAAGCTTTCTTT. It codes for CASSIGGTEAFF. This chain links TRBV2 with TRBJ1-1, with a tentative D call TRBD1 (6 bases). The V end lost 5 bases, the J end lost 5 bases, and 9 bases lay between the germline ends. The germline V gene has CDR1 SNHLY and CDR2 FYNNEI. The CDR3 runs to 12 residues.

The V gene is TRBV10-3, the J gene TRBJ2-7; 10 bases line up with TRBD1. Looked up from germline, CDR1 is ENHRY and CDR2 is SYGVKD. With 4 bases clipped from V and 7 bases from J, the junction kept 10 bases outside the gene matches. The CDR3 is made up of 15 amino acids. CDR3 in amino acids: CAISGQTGGAEEQYF. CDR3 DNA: TGTGCCATCAGTGGACAGACAGGGGGCGCGGAGGAGCAGTACTTC.

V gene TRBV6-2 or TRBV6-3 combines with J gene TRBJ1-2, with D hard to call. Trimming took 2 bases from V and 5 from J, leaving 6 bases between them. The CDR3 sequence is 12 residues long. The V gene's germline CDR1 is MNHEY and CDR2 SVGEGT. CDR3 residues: CASSYGGYGYTF. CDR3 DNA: TGTGCCAGCAGTTACGGCGGTTATGGCTACACCTTC.

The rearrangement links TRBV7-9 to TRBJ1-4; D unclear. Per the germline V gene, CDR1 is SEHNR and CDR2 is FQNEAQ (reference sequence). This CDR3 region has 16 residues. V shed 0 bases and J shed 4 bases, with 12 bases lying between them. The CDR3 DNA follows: TGTGCCAGCAGCTTAGCGGTTGAGTCATATAATGAAAAACTGTTTTTT. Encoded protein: CASSLAVESYNEKLFF.

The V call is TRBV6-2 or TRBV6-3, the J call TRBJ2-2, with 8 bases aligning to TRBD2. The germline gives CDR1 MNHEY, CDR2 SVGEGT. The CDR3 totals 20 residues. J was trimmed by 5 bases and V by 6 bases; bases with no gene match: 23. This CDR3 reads CASSHHPRAGAVGGTGELFF. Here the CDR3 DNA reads TGTGCCAGCAGCCACCACCCACGAGCGGGGGCCGTTGGAGGAACCGGGGAGCTGTTTTTT.

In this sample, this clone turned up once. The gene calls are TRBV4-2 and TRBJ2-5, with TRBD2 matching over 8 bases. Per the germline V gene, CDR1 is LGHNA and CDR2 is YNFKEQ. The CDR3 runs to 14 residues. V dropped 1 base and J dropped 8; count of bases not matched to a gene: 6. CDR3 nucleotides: TGTGCCAGCAGCCAAGCATCGGGAGGGGGAACCCAGTACTTC. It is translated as CASSQASGGGTQYF.

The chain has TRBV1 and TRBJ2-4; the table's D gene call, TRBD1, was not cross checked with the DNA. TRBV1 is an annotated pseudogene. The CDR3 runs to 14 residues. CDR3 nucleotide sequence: TGCACCAGCAGCCAAGATGGGGCAAATTGGGGTCAGTACTTC. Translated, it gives CTSSQDGANWGQYF.

The chain's CDR3 is CASSIRQGTGANVLTF. The DNA for the CDR3 is TGTGCCAGTAGTATCCGACAGGGGACTGGGGCCAACGTCCTGACTTTC. This chain joins TRBV19 and TRBJ2-6, with 8 bases aligning to TRBD1. V gave up 3 bases and J gave up 2 bases; unmatched junction bases: 3. The CDR3 is 16 residues long. Per the germline V gene, CDR1 is LNHDA and CDR2 is SQIVND (reference sequence). The full variable domain, its missing parts supplied by reference TRBV19 and TRBJ2-6, is DGGITQSPKYLFRKEGQNVTLSCEQNLNHDAMYWYRQDPGQGLRLIYYSQIVNDFQKGDIAEGYSVSREKKESFPLTVTSAQKNPTAFYLCASSIRQGTGANVLTFGAGSRLTVL.

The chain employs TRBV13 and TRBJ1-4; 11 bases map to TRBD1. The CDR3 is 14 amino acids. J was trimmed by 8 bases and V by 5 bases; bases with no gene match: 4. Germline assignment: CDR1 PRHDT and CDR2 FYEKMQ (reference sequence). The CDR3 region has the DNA TGTGCCAGCAGCGGACAGGGGGCGCAGGAAAAACTGTTTTTT. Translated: CASSGQGAQEKLFF.

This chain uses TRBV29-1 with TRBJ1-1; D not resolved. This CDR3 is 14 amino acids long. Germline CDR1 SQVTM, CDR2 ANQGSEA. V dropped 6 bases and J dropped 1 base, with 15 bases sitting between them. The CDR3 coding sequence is TGCAGCGTGGGCCAGCGGGTTGCGAACACTGAAGCTTTCTTT. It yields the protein CSVGQRVANTEAFF.

CDR3: CAWNSGASGDTQYF. For the CDR3, the DNA is TGTGCCTGGAATAGCGGGGCCTCGGGAGATACGCAGTATTTT. The rearrangement links TRBV30 to TRBJ2-3; 8 bases align to TRBD2. Germline values: CDR1 GTSNPN, CDR2 SVGIG (reference sequence). V lost 4 bases and J lost 5; bases outside the gene matches: 8. CDR3 size: 14 residues.

The CDR3 sequence: CASRAGTGGGETQYF. CDR3 in DNA: TGTGCCAGCAGAGCGGGAACGGGGGGCGGGGAGACCCAGTACTTC. This chain connects TRBV6-5 to TRBJ2-5; TRBD2 is a possible D gene (7 bases). V lost 6 bases and J lost 5, with 19 bases in between. There are 15 residues in the CDR3. Germline V CDR1 and CDR2: MNHEY, SVGAGI.

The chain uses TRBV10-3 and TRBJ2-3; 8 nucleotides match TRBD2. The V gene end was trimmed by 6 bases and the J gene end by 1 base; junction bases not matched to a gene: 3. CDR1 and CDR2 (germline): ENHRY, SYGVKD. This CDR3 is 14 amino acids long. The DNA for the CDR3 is TGTGCCATCAGGCGGGGGGAGGGCACAGATACGCAGTATTTT. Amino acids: CAIRRGEGTDTQYF.

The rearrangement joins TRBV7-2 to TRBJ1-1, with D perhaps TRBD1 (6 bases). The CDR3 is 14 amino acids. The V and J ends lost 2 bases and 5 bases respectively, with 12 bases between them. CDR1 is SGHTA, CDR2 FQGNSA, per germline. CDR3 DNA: TGTGCCAGCAGCTTACAGGGTGGGACAACTGAAGCTTTCTTT. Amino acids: CASSLQGGTTEAFF.